This TCR beta chain was sequenced during a study of T cell responses to AZD1222 COVID-19 vaccine. Study-wide points: Baseline testing showed seropositivity in only five to seven AZD1222 recipients. A reported finding is that nearly half of spike-specific TCRs target unmutated variant regions. Repertoire samples came only from after the peak T cell response. There were mostly white British donors and more females than males, and clonal diversity was possibly underestimated.

The V gene's germline CDR1 is LNHDA and CDR2 SQIVND (reference sequence). The CDR3 covers 17 residues. Unmatched junction bases numbered 7, after V lost 1 base and J lost 7 bases. The protocol was immunoSEQ multiplex PCR, while the TCRdb copy is restricted to in-frame clones and leaves out a portion. The data show approximately 150,000 clones, around 90% seen once. Details on this clone: What it binds is unknown.

The sample in question was peripheral blood, obtained 28 days after the second AZD1222 dose. The receptor comes from an adult who received the AZD1222 COVID-19 vaccine. V is TRBV19 and J is TRBJ2-2, with TRBD2 matching 12 bases. CDR3: CASSIASGRALYGELFF. As DNA, the CDR3 is TGTGCCAGTAGTATAGCTAGCGGGAGGGCCTTGTACGGGGAGCTGTTTTTT.